One sample yielded the 19 T cell receptor beta chains listed below, sequenced in a study of blood T cell repertoires in COVID-19. Generated by immunoSEQ multiplex PCR, the TCRdb table keeps only in-frame clones and is missing some. The sample lists some 79,000 clones, more than 85% seen once, with more than 11% in the top ten. Sequenced input: peripheral blood. These receptors were collected from a man between 70 and 80 years old with active or convalescent COVID-19.

Concerning this clone: At the DNA level, this CDR3 is encoded by other sequences in the same sample as well. This chain connects TRBV30 to TRBJ1-5; a possible D gene is TRBD1 (6 bases). V was clipped by 0 bases and J by 0 bases, with 9 bases between them. Germline CDR1 is GTSNPN and CDR2 is SVGIG (reference sequence). This CDR3 is 15 amino acids long. DNA of the CDR3: TGTGCCTGGAGTGTAGGGGGAAATAGCAATCAGCCCCAGCATTTT. Translating it yields CAWSVGGNSNQPQHF.

The chain links TRBV5-1 to TRBJ1-6, with D possibly being TRBD1 (6 bases). Germline V gene lookup returns CDR1 SGHRS and CDR2 YFSETQ. The V gene lost 0 bases and the J gene lost 6 bases, with 10 bases spanning the gap. The length of the CDR3 is 15 residues. The CDR3 sequence: CASSLEDSSNSPLHF. The CDR3, as DNA: TGCGCCAGCAGCTTGGAGGACAGTAGTAATTCACCCCTCCACTTT.

A remark on this clone: This sample includes further DNA sequences coding for the same CDR3. The J gene is TRBJ2-2, the V gene TRBV5-1; 9 bases agree with TRBD1. This CDR3 comprises 15 residues. Germline V gene data show CDR1 as SGHRS and CDR2 as YFSETQ. The trim removed 4 bases at V and 3 bases at J, leaving 4 bases unmatched. CDR3: CASSRTGGDTGELFF. The CDR3 DNA reads TGCGCCAGCAGCCGCACAGGGGGCGACACCGGGGAGCTGTTTTTT.

The chain couples TRBV2 to TRBJ2-3, with D possibly matching TRBD1 (5 bases). CDR1 and CDR2 (germline): SNHLY, FYNNEI. This CDR3 spans 13 amino acids. V shed 3 bases and J shed 9 bases, with 13 bases lying between them. The CDR3: CASSEDTSTTQYF. CDR3 bases: TGTGCCAGCAGTGAGGACACATCGACGACGCAGTATTTT.

The chain combines TRBV6-2 or TRBV6-3 with TRBJ2-7; TRBD2 matches 11 bases. The CDR3 loop spans 16 amino acids. V shed 5 bases, J shed 0 bases, and the junction held 6 bases outside the gene matches. CDR1 is MNHEY and CDR2 is SVGEGT in the germline V gene. The CDR3 DNA follows: TGTGCCAGCAGTATAACTAGCGGGAGTGTCTCCTACGAGCAGTACTTC. This encodes CASSITSGSVSYEQYF.

This clone has a handful of counts. The CDR3 nucleotides read TGTGCCAGCAGTCGACAGGGGATGTCGACTGAAGCTTTCTTT. It encodes CASSRQGMSTEAFF. The gene calls are TRBV6-5 and TRBJ1-1, with TRBD1 matching over 8 bases. The CDR3 length is 14 residues. Trimming cost V 5 bases and J 5 bases; bases outside gene matches: 7. CDR1 and CDR2 (germline): MNHEY, SVGAGI.

This chain connects TRBV5-1 to TRBJ2-5, with 11 bases aligning to TRBD1. Looked up from germline, CDR1 is SGHRS and CDR2 is YFSETQ. The CDR3 has 15 residues. Trimming removed 4 bases from V and 3 bases from J; junction bases left unmatched: 5. The CDR3 protein is CASSRTGGSKETQYF. DNA for the CDR3: TGCGCCAGCAGCAGGACAGGGGGCTCAAAAGAGACCCAGTACTTC.

The genes are TRBV20-1 and TRBJ1-6, with 9 positions matching TRBD1. V lost 3 bases to trimming and J lost 7 bases; unmatched junction nucleotides: 7. CDR1 is DFQATT and CDR2 is SNEGSKA in the germline V gene (reference sequence). The CDR3 consists of 15 residues. CDR3 DNA sequence: TGCAGTGCTAGTAGGGACAGGGCTCTAAATTCACCCCTCCACTTT. This encodes CSASRDRALNSPLHF.

This clone was picked up one time. The rearrangement joins TRBV13 to TRBJ2-3; 11 bases map to TRBD2. V was pared by 5 bases and J by 4 bases, with 5 bases of the junction left unmatched. The V gene's germline CDR1 is PRHDT and CDR2 FYEKMQ (reference sequence). This CDR3 region has 15 residues. The CDR3 region is CASSALAGVADTQYF. CDR3 in DNA: TGTGCCAGCAGCGCACTAGCGGGAGTGGCAGATACGCAGTATTTT.

The chain recombines TRBV30 with TRBJ1-1; weak D call: TRBD1 (5 bases). Trimming removed 7 bases at V and 6 bases at J, with 18 bases between. CDR3 length: 13 amino acids. The germline V gene has CDR1 GTSNPN and CDR2 SVGIG (reference sequence). The CDR3 nucleotides are TGTGCCTACCGGACAAGATTGAGACCTGAAGCTTTCTTT. Its protein is CAYRTRLRPEAFF.

Here the CDR3 reads CASSVEGDSNQPQHF. For the CDR3, the DNA is TGTGCCAGCAGCGTAGAGGGGGATAGCAATCAGCCCCAGCATTTT. The chain joins TRBV9 to TRBJ1-5, with a weak D call TRBD1 (6 bases). V was shortened by 0 bases and J by 0 bases, with 7 bases between the two germline ends. Germline assignment: CDR1 SGDLS and CDR2 YYNGEE. This CDR3 has 15 amino acids.

This chain joins TRBV5-1 and TRBJ1-4; the D gene is possibly TRBD1 (5 bases). The V gene's germline CDR1 is SGHRS and CDR2 YFSETQ. Deletions cut 2 bases from V and 7 bases from J, with 15 bases between. This CDR3 has 15 amino acids. CDR3 bases: TGCGCCAGCAGCTTTGGGAGGGGAGAAGGTGAAAAACTGTTTTTT. The encoded protein is CASSFGRGEGEKLFF.

This clone was found a few times. The chain links TRBV5-4 to TRBJ2-7, with TRBD1 matching 9 bases. The germline V gene encodes CDR1 SGHNT and CDR2 YYREEE (reference sequence). J gave up 6 bases and V 1 base, and 8 bases lay outside the gene matches. The CDR3 has 15 residues. As DNA, the CDR3 is TGTGCCAGCAGCTTGCCTGGGGACAGGGTCACCGAGCAGTACTTC. This gives the protein CASSLPGDRVTEQYF.

A few counts support this clone. CDR3 sequence: CAWIGPLSGNTIYF. CDR3 nucleotides: TGTGCCTGGATTGGGCCTCTCTCTGGAAACACCATATATTTT. The chain links TRBV30 to TRBJ1-3; D unresolved. Trimming took off 4 bases at V and 0 bases at J, with 10 bases between the two ends. Per the germline V gene, CDR1 is GTSNPN and CDR2 is SVGIG (reference sequence). This CDR3 is 14 amino acids long. The entire variable domain, with the rest obtained from reference TRBV30 and TRBJ1-3, is as follows: SQTIHQWPATLVQPVGSPLSLECTVEGTSNPNLYWYRQAAGRGLQLLFYSVGIGQISSEVPQNLSASRPQDRQFILSSKKLLLSDSGFYLCAWIGPLSGNTIYFGEGSWLTVV.

This clone occurred a few times. CDR3 coding DNA: TGTGCCAGCAGTTACTCGGGGACTAGCGGCTACGAGCAGTACTTC. It specifies CASSYSGTSGYEQYF. The rearrangement uses TRBV6-2 or TRBV6-3 and TRBJ2-7, with 11 bases matching TRBD2. V lost 0 bases to trimming and J lost 3 bases; unmatched junction nucleotides: 1. The CDR3 spans 15 residues. Per the germline V gene, CDR1 is MNHEY and CDR2 is SVGEGT.

The chain is built from TRBV11-2 and TRBJ1-5, with D perhaps matching TRBD1 (5 bases). The length of the CDR3 is 13 residues. The V end was cut by 6 bases, the J end by 4 bases, with 10 bases between. Germline V gene sequence: CDR1 SGHAT, CDR2 FQNNGV. CDR3 nucleotide sequence: TGTGCCAGCAGTCAGGGCCAAAATCAGCCCCAGCATTTT. Its protein product is CASSQGQNQPQHF.

The chain recombines TRBV10-3 with TRBJ1-2; D gene uncertain. The germline gives CDR1 ENHRY, CDR2 SYGVKD. V lost 7 bases and J 3 bases, leaving 12 bases between the germline ends. The length of the CDR3 is 13 residues. CDR3 amino acids: CAITGGMDYGYTF. CDR3 nucleotide sequence: TGTGCCATCACGGGAGGGATGGACTATGGCTACACCTTC.

The chain combines TRBV11-2 with TRBJ1-2, with D possibly being TRBD1 (5 bases). V lost 6 bases to trimming and J lost 1 base, with 9 bases between them. CDR1 is SGHAT, CDR2 FQNNGV, per germline. The CDR3 runs 13 residues. In DNA form, the CDR3 reads TGTGCCAGCAGGGAACAGGATAACTATGGCTACACCTTC. Its translation: CASREQDNYGYTF.

The rearrangement links TRBV13 to TRBJ1-4; D not resolved. CDR1 and CDR2 from the germline V gene are PRHDT and FYEKMQ (reference sequence). V was pared by 5 bases and J by 5 bases, with 15 bases between. The CDR3 runs 15 residues. The CDR3 DNA is TGTGCCAGCAGCAACCGGGGAGCTTCAAATGAAAAACTGTTTTTT. Translated, it gives CASSNRGASNEKLFF.